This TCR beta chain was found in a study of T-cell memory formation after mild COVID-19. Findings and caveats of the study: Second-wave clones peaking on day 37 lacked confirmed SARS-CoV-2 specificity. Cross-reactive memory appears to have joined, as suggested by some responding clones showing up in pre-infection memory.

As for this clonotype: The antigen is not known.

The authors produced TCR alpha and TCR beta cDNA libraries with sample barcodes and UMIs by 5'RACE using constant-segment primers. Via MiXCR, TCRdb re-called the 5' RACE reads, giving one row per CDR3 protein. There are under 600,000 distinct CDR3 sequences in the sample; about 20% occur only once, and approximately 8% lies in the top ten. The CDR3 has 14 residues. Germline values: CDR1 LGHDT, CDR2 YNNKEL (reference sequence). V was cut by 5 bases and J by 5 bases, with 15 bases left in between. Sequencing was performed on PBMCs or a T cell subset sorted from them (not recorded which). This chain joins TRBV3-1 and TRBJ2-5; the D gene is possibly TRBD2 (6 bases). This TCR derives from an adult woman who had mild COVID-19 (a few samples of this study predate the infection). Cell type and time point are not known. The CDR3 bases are TGTGCCAGCAGCACTTTCTGGGGGGACGAGACCCAGTACTTC. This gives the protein CASSTFWGDETQYF.